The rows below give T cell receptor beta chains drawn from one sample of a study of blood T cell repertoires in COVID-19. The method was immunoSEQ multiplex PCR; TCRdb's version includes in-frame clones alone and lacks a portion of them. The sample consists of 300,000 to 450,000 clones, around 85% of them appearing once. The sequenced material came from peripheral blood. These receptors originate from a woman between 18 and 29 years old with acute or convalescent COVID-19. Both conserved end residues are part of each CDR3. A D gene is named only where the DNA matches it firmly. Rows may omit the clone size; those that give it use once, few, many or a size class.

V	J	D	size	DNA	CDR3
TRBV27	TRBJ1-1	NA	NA	TGTGCCAGCAGTTCCTCCATTAATACTGTGAACACTGAAGCTTTCTTT	CASSSSINTVNTEAFF
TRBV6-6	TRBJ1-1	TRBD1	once	TGTGCCAGCAGTCACAGGGGGCTCATGAACACTGAAGCTTTCTTT	CASSHRGLMNTEAFF
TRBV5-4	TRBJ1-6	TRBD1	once	TGTGCCAGCAGCTCCCCTGACAGGGGGAATTCACCCCTCCACTTT	CASSSPDRGNSPLHF
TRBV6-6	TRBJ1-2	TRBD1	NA	TGTGCCAGCAGCTCAGAACCGGGACAGGGGTTCTATGGCTACACCTTC	CASSSEPGQGFYGYTF
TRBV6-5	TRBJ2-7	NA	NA	TGTGCCAGCGGCTCATCTAGCGAGCAGTACTTC	CASGSSSEQYF
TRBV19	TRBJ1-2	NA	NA	TGTGCCAGTAGTTCGGTGCTCACGGACTATGGCTACACCTTC	CASSSVLTDYGYTF
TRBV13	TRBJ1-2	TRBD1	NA	TGTGCCAGCAGCCACCGGACAGGGAGCAACTATGGCTACACCTTC	CASSHRTGSNYGYTF
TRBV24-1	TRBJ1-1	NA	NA	TGTGCCACCAGTGACTGGGCGAACACTGAAGCTTTCTTT	CATSDWANTEAFF
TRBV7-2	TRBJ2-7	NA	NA	TGTGCCAGCAGCTTATCCAACAACCGCTACGAGCAGTACTTC	CASSLSNNRYEQYF
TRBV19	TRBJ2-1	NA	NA	TGTGCCAGTCGAAGACTCGGGTCCTCCTACAATGAGCAGTTCTTC	CASRRLGSSYNEQFF
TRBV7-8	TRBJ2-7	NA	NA	TGTGCCAGCAGCTCTTTGGCGGGTCGGGGACACTACGAGCAGTACTTC	CASSSLAGRGHYEQYF
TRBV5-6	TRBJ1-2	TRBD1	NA	TGTGCCAGCAGCTTGGACCAGGGGGACTATGGCTACACCTTC	CASSLDQGDYGYTF
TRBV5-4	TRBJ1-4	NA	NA	TGTGCCAGCAGCTCAGAGCCAGGGAGGTTCACTAATGAAAAACTGTTTTTT	CASSSEPGRFTNEKLFF
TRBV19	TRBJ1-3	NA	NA	TGTGCCAGTAGTATAGTTCCCAGGGAAGGAAACACCATATATTTT	CASSIVPREGNTIYF
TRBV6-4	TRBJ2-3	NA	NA	TGTGCCAGCAGTGACGATGAGGATTTTGCCACAGATACGCAGTATTTT	CASSDDEDFATDTQYF
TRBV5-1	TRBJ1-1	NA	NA	TGCGCCAGCAGCTCCGAAGGGGCAGGGACTGAAGCTTTCTTT	CASSSEGAGTEAFF
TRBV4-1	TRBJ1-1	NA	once	TGCGCCAGCAGCCAAGATACAGTCATGAACACTGAAGCTTTCTTT	CASSQDTVMNTEAFF
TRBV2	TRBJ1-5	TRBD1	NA	TGTGCCAGCAGGGGAAGACAGGGGAGAAGCAATCAGCCCCAGCATTTT	CASRGRQGRSNQPQHF
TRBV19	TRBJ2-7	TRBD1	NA	TGTGCCAGTAAGTCCGGGACAGCCTCCTACGAGCAGTACTTC	CASKSGTASYEQYF
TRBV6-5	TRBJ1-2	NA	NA	TGTGCCAGCAGGGACAGCTCTAACTATGGCTACACCTTC	CASRDSSNYGYTF
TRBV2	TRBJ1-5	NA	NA	TGTGCCAGCAGTGAATTGTATAGCAATCAGCCCCAGCATTTT	CASSELYSNQPQHF
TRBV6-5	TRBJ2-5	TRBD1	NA	TGTGCCAGCAGTTACGCCCCCGGGACAGCCCAAGAGACCCAGTACTTC	CASSYAPGTAQETQYF
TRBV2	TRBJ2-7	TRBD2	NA	TGTGCCAGCGTCCAGCGGGATCCTCCCTACGAGCAGTACTTC	CASVQRDPPYEQYF
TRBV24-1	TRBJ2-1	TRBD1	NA	TGTGCCACCAGTGAAGCCCGACAGGGGGTGCCCTACAATGAGCAGTTCTTC	CATSEARQGVPYNEQFF
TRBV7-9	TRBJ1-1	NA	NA	TGTGCCAGCAGGAGCTCAGGGAGGGAAGCTTTCTTT	CASRSSGREAFF
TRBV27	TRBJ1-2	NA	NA	TGTGCCAGCAGTTTAGGGGCGTGGTATGGCTACACCTTC	CASSLGAWYGYTF
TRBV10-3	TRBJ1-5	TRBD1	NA	TGTGCCATCAGGAACAAGACAGGGGTGGGTCAGCCCCAGCATTTT	CAIRNKTGVGQPQHF
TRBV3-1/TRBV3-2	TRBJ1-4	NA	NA	TGTGCCAGCAGCCAAGAAGGACAGCTCAAAAATGAAAAACTGTTTTTT	CASSQEGQLKNEKLFF
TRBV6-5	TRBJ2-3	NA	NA	TGTGCCAGCAGTTACTCGCGCGGGACGGTCACAGATACGCAGTATTTT	CASSYSRGTVTDTQYF
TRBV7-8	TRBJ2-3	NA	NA	TGTGCCAGCAGCTTAGAGGAGACAGATACGCAGTATTTT	CASSLEETDTQYF
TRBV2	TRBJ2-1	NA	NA	TGTGCCAGCAGTGGCGGGGGCGAAGCTGTCTACAATGAGCAGTTCTTC	CASSGGGEAVYNEQFF
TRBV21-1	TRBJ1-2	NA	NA	TGTGCCAGCATTCTGGGCGGGGGCTGGGGCTACACCTTC	CASILGGGWGYTF
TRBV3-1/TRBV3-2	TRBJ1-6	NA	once	TGTGCCAGCGGGGCTGACTATAATTCACCCCTCCACTTT	CASGADYNSPLHF
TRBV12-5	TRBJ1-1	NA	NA	TGTGCTAGTGTTATCCGAACTCCCACTGAAGCTTTCTTT	CASVIRTPTEAFF
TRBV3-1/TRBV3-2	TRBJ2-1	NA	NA	TGTGCCAGCAGCCAGGAGGGGGGGAGCTCCTACAATGAGCAGTTCTTC	CASSQEGGSSYNEQFF
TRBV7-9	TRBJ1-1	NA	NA	TGTGCCAGCAGCTTCTCCAGGGGCAGGGACGAAGCTTTCTTT	CASSFSRGRDEAFF
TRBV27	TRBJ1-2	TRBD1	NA	TGTGCCAGCAGTACTCGCGACAGGGGGCGGGGGGGCTACACCTTC	CASSTRDRGRGGYTF
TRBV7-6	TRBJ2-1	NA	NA	TGTGCCAGCAGCTTAGAAGCGGCGAGCTACAATGAGCAGTTCTTC	CASSLEAASYNEQFF
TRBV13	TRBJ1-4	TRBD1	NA	TGTGCCAGCAGCTTAATGGTGCTCCGGGACAGCGGAGAAAAACTGTTTTTT	CASSLMVLRDSGEKLFF
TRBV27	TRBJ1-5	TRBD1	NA	TGTGCCAGCACCCTTCCCGGGGACAGGGGAAATCAGCCCCAGCATTTT	CASTLPGDRGNQPQHF
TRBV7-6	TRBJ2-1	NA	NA	TGTGCCAGCAGTCAACCCCGGGGGAGCTCCTACAATGAGCAGTTCTTC	CASSQPRGSSYNEQFF
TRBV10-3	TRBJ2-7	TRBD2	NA	TGTGCCATCAGTACAGCGGGGGGGGCCTACGAGCAGTACTTC	CAISTAGGAYEQYF
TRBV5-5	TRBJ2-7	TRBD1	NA	TGTGCCAGCAGCTTGTCCCTACAGGGGGCTTTGTACGAGCAGTACTTC	CASSLSLQGALYEQYF
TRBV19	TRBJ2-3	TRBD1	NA	TGTGCCACTAACGAAGGACAGGGGGCAGGAGCAGATACGCAGTATTTT	CATNEGQGAGADTQYF
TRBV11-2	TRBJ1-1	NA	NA	TGTGCCAGCAGCTTATCCCACGGGGGCACTGAAGCTTTCTTT	CASSLSHGGTEAFF